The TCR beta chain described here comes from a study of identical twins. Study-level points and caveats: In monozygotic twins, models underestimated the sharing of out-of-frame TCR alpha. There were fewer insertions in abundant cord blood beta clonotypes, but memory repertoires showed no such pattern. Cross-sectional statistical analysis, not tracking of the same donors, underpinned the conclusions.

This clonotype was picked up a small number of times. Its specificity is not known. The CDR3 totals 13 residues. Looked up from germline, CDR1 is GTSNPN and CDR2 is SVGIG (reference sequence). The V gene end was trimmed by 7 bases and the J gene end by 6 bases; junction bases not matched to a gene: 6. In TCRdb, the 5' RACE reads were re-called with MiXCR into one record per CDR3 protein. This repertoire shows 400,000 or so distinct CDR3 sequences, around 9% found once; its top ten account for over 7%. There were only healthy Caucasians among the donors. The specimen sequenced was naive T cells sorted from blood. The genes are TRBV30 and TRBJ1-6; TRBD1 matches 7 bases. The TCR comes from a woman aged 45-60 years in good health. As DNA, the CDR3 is TGTGCCTCCTCGACAGGGACTAATTCACCCCTCCACTTT. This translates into CASSTGTNSPLHF.